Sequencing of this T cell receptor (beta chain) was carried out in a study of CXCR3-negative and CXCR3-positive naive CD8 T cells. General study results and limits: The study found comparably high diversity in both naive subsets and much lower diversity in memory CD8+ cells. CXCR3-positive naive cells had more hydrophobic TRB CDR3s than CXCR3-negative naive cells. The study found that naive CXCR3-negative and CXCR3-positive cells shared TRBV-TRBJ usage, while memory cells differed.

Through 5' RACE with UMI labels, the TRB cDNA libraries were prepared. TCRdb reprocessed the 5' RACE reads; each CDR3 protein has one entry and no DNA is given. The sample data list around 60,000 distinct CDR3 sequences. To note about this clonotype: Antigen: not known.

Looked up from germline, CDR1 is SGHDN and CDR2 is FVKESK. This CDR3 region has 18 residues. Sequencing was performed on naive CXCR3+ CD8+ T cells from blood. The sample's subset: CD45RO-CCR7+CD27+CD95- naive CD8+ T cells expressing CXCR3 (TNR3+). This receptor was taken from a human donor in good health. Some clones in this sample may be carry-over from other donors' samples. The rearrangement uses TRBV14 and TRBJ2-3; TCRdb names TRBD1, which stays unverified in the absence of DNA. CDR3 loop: CASSQDLRTGSSTDTQYF.